A selection of T cell receptor beta chains follows, all from one sample in a study of shared clonotypes between healthy human individuals. The table came from immunoSEQ multiplex PCR; TCRdb's copy has only in-frame clones and leaves some out. This table holds roughly 220,000 clones, about 69% found once. The sequenced sample consisted of memory CD4+ T cells sorted from blood. Source of these receptors: a man aged 30 to 39 in good health. The CDR3 runs from the conserved cysteine through the conserved F or W. D genes are given only for firm matches. Size is stated for part of the rows, as once, few or many counts, or as a class when the clone is expanded.

-	TRBJ1-1	-	TRBV5-8	CASSTEWTANTEAFF	TGTGCCAGCTCAACGGAGTGGACGGCGAACACTGAAGCTTTCTTT
-	TRBJ2-7	-	TRBV2	CASRITQGGEQYF	TGTGCCAGCAGGATTACACAGGGCGGCGAGCAGTACTTC
-	TRBJ2-3	-	TRBV28	CASNELGDTQYF	TGTGCCAGCAATGAGTTAGGGGATACGCAGTATTTT
-	TRBJ2-3	TRBD2	TRBV2	CASRAGLASDTQYF	TGTGCCAGCAGGGCGGGACTAGCATCGGATACGCAGTATTTT
-	TRBJ1-5	TRBD1	TRBV2	CASTGRGVAYSNQPQHF	TGTGCCAGCACAGGCAGGGGGGTGGCTTATAGCAATCAGCCCCAGCATTTT
few	TRBJ2-1	TRBD2	TRBV7-3	CASSEGGTSVEQFF	TGTGCCAGCAGCGAAGGGGGGACTAGCGTTGAGCAGTTCTTC
-	TRBJ2-1	-	TRBV27	CASSLWPLRGEQFF	TGTGCCAGCAGTTTATGGCCCCTCCGTGGTGAGCAGTTCTTC
once	TRBJ2-1	-	TRBV5-1	CASSPNYNEQFF	TGCGCCAGCAGCCCTAACTACAATGAGCAGTTCTTC
few	TRBJ1-2	-	TRBV5-1	CASSSRPDVQVYGYTF	TGCGCCAGCAGCTCCCGTCCGGACGTGCAGGTCTATGGCTACACCTTC
-	TRBJ2-3	-	TRBV18	CASSPPGGLTDTQYF	TGTGCCAGCTCACCACCGGGGGGGCTCACAGATACGCAGTATTTT
-	TRBJ1-4	TRBD1	TRBV10-2	CASSDRQGDEKLFF	TGCGCCAGCAGTGACCGACAGGGGGATGAAAAACTGTTTTTT
-	TRBJ2-5	-	TRBV11-3	CASSLGSRGTQETQYF	TGTGCCAGCAGCTTAGGGTCACGAGGGACACAAGAGACCCAGTACTTC
-	TRBJ1-2	-	TRBV7-2	CASSFNGLTPHGYTF	TGTGCCAGCAGCTTTAATGGGTTAACGCCTCATGGCTACACCTTC
-	TRBJ2-7	TRBD1	TRBV5-1	CASSSGTGGSYLAYEQYF	TGCGCCAGCAGCTCCGGGACAGGGGGCTCTTATCTCGCCTACGAGCAGTACTTC
-	TRBJ2-3	-	TRBV7-9	CASSRFLAQGIGDTQYF	TGTGCCAGCAGCCGTTTCTTAGCCCAGGGGATCGGAGATACGCAGTATTTT
-	TRBJ1-2	-	TRBV9	CASSVGVYEGYGYTF	TGTGCCAGCAGCGTAGGAGTCTATGAGGGGTATGGCTACACCTTC